This entry is about one TCR beta chain. The data derive from a study of blood T cell repertoires in COVID-19. As for the study in general: T cells, B-cell-depleted T cells, or PBMCs provided the cDNA or gDNA that served as material.

The CDR3 runs to 14 residues. Germline V gene sequence: CDR1 SGHRS, CDR2 YFSETQ. Deletions cut 4 bases from V and 3 bases from J, with 13 bases between. TCRdb's copy holds only in-frame clones and misses some; the assay was immunoSEQ multiplex PCR. The sample records approximately 100,000 clones, around 88% being singletons. V is TRBV5-1 and J is TRBJ1-1, with a possible D match to TRBD1 (5 bases). This sequence originates from a human donor with acute or convalescent COVID-19. The donor label of this sample is uncertain. Sequenced material: peripheral blood. The CDR3 sequence: CASSGGDRHTEAFF. CDR3 sequence (DNA): TGCGCCAGCAGCGGGGGGGATCGGCACACTGAAGCTTTCTTT.